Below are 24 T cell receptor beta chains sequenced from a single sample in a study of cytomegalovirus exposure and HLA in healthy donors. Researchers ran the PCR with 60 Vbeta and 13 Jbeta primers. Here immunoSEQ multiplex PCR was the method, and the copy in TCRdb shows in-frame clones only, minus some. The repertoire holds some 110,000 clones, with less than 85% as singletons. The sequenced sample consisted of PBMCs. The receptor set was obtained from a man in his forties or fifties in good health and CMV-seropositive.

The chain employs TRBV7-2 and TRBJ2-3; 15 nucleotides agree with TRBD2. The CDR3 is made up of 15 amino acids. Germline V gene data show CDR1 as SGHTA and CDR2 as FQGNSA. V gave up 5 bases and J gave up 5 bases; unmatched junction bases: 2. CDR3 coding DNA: TGTGCCAGCAGCCCGGGACTAGCGGGGGGAGATACGCAGTATTTT. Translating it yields CASSPGLAGGDTQYF.

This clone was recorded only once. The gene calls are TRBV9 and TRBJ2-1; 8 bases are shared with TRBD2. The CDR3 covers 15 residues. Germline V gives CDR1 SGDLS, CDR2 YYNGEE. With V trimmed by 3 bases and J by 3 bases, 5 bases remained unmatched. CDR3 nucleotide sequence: TGTGCCAGCAGCGCCCGACTAGCGCGCTACAATGAGCAGTTCTTC. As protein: CASSARLARYNEQFF.

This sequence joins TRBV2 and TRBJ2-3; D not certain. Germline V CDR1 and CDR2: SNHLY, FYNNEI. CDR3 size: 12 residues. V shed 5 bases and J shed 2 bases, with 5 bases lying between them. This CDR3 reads CASSPFTDTQYF. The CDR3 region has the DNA TGTGCCAGCAGTCCTTTCACAGATACGCAGTATTTT.

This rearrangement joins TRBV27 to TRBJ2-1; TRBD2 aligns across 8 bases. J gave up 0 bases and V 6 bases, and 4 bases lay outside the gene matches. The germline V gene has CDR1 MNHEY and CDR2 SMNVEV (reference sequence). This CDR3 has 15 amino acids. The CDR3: CASSPGTSSYNEQFF. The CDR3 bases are TGTGCCAGCAGCCCCGGGACTAGCTCCTACAATGAGCAGTTCTTC.

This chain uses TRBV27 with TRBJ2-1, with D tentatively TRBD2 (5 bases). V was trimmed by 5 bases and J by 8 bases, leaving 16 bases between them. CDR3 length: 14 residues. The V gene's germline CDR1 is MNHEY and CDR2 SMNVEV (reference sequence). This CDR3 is CASSPWTAFDEQFF. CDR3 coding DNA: TGTGCCAGCAGTCCCTGGACTGCCTTCGATGAGCAGTTCTTC.

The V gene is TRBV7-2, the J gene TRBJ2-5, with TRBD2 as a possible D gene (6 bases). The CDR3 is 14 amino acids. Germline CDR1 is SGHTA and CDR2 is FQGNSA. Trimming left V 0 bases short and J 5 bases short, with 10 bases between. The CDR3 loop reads CASSLAGLKETQYF. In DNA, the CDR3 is TGTGCCAGCAGCTTAGCGGGACTCAAGGAGACCCAGTACTTC.

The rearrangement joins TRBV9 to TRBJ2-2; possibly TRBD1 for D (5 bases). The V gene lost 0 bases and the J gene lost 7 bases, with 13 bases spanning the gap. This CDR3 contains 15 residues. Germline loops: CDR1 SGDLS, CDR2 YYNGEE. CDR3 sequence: CASSVGMGLIGELFF. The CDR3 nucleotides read TGTGCCAGCAGCGTAGGGATGGGGCTTATCGGGGAGCTGTTTTTT.

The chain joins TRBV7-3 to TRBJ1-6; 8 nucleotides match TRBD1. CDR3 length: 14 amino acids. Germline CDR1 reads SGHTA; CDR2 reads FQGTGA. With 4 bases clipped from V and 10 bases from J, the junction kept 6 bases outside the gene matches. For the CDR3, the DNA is TGTGCCAGCAGCTCCGGACAGGGAGGATCACCCCTCCACTTT. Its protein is CASSSGQGGSPLHF.

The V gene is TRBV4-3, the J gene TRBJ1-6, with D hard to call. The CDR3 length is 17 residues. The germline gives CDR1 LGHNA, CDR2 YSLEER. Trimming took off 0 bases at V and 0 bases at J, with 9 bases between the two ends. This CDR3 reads CASSQDRRSSYNSPLHF. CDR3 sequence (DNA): TGCGCCAGCAGCCAAGATCGCCGGAGCTCCTATAATTCACCCCTCCACTTT.

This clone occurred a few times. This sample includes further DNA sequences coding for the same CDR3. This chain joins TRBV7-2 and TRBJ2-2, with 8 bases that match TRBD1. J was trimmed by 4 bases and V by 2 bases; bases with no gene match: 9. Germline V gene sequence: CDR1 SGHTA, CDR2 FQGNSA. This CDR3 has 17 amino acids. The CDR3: CASSLRLGQERTGELFF. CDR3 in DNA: TGTGCCAGCAGCTTACGCTTGGGACAGGAGCGCACCGGGGAGCTGTTTTTT. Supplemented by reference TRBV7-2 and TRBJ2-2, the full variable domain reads GAGVSQSPSNKVTEKGKDVELRCDPISGHTALYWYRQSLGQGLEFLIYFQGNSAPDKSGLPSDRFSAERTGGSVSTLTIQRTQQEDSAVYLCASSLRLGQERTGELFFGEGSRLTVL.

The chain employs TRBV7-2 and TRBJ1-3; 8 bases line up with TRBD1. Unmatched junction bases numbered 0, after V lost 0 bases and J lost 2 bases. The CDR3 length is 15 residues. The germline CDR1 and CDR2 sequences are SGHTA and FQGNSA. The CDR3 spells CASSLATGAGNTIYF. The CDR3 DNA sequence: TGTGCCAGCAGCTTAGCGACAGGGGCTGGAAACACCATATATTTT.

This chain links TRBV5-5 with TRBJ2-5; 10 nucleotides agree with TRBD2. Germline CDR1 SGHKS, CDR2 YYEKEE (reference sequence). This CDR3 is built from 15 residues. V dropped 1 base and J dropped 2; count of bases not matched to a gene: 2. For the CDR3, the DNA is TGTGCCAGCAGCTTGCAAGCGGGGGGGCAAGAGACCCAGTACTTC. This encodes CASSLQAGGQETQYF. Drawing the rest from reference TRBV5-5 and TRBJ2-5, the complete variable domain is DAGVTQSPTHLIKTRGQQVTLRCSPISGHKSVSWYQQVLGQGPQFIFQYYEKEERGRGNFPDRFSARQFPNYSSELNVNALLLGDSALYLCASSLQAGGQETQYFGPGTRLLVL.

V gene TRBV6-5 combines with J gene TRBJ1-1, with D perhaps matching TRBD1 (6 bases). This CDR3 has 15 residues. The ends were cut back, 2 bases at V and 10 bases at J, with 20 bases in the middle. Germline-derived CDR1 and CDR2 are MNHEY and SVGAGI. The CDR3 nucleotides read TGTGCCAGCAGTTACCAAGGGGGATCCCCCGAGGGAGCTTTCTTT. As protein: CASSYQGGSPEGAFF.

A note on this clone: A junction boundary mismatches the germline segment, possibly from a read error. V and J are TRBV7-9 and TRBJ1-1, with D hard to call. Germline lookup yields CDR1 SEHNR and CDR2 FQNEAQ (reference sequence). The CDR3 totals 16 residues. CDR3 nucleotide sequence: TGTTCCAGCAGCTTAGCGCGGGCAGTTTTGAACACTGAAGCTTTCTTT. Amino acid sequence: CSSSLARAVLNTEAFF.

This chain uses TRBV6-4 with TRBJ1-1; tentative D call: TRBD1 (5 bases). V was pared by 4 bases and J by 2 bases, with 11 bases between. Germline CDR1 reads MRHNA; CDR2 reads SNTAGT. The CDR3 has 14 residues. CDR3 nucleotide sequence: TGTGCCAGCAGTGGAATTCAGGGCAACACTGAAGCTTTCTTT. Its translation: CASSGIQGNTEAFF.

The CDR3 DNA reads as TGCGCCAGCAGCTTCGCAGGACTAGCGGGAGATCGCACCGGGGAGCTGTTTTTT. Translation: CASSFAGLAGDRTGELFF. The chain links TRBV5-1 to TRBJ2-2; 13 bases fit TRBD2. The CDR3 has 18 residues. Unmatched junction bases numbered 8, after V lost 2 bases and J lost 4 bases. CDR1 and CDR2 (germline): SGHRS, YFSETQ.

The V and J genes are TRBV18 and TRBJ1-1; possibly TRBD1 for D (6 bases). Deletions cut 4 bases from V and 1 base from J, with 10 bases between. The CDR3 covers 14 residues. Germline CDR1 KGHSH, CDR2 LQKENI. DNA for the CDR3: TGTGCCAGCTCACTCCAACAGGGGAACACTGAAGCTTTCTTT. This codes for CASSLQQGNTEAFF.

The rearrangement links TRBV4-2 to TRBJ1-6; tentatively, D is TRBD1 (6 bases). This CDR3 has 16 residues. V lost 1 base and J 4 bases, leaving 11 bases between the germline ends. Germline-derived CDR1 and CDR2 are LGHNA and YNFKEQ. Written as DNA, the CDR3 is TGTGCCAGCAGCCAAGGGGGGGGGCGATATAATTCACCCCTCCACTTT. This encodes CASSQGGGRYNSPLHF.

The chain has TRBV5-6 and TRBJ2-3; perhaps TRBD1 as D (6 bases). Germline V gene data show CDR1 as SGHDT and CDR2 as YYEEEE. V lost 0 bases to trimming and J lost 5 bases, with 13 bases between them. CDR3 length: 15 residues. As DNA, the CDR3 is TGTGCCAGCAGCTTGGCTGGGGGCAAGGGAGATACGCAGTATTTT. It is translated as CASSLAGGKGDTQYF.

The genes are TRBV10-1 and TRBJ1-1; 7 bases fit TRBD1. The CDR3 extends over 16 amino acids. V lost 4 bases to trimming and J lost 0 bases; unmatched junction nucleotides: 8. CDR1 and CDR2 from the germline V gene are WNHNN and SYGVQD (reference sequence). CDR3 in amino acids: CASSGAPTGMNTEAFF. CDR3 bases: TGCGCCAGCAGTGGGGCCCCGACAGGGATGAACACTGAAGCTTTCTTT.

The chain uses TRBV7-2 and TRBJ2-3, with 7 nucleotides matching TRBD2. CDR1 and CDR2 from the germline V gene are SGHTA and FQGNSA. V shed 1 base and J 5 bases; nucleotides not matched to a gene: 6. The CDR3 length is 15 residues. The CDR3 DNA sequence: TGTGCCAGCAGCTTAGGCGGGGAGGGAGGAGATACGCAGTATTTT. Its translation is CASSLGGEGGDTQYF.

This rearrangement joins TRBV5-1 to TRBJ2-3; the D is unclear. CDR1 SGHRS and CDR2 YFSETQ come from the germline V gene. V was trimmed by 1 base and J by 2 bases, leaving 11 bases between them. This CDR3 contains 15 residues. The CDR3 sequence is CASSLRGILTDTQYF. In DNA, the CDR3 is TGCGCCAGCAGCTTGCGCGGAATCCTCACAGATACGCAGTATTTT.

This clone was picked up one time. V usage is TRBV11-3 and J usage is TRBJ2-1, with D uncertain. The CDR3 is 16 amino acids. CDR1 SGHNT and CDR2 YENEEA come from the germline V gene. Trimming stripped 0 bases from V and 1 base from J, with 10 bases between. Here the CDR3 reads CASSLDPPGSYNEQFF. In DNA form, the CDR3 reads TGTGCCAGCAGCTTAGATCCGCCGGGTTCCTACAATGAGCAGTTCTTC.

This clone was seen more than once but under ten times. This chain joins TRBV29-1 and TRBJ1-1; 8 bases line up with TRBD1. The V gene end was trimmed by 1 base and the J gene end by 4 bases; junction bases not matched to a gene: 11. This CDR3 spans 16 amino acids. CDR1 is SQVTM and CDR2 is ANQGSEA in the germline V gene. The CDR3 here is CSVEGRGRDRGTEAFF. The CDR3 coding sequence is TGCAGCGTTGAAGGCAGGGGGCGTGATCGGGGCACTGAAGCTTTCTTT.